This entry lists 3 T cell receptor beta chains sequenced from one sample in a study of blood T cell repertoires in COVID-19. Profiled with immunoSEQ multiplex PCR; TCRdb holds only in-frame clones, not every one. The sample yields 150,000 to 200,000 clones, about 85% seen once. The specimen sequenced was peripheral blood. These TCRs come from a human donor with acute or convalescent COVID-19. The donor label of this sample is uncertain.

This chain uses TRBV25-1 with TRBJ1-4; D may be TRBD1 (5 bases). CDR3 length: 14 amino acids. CDR1 and CDR2 (germline): MGHDK, SYGVNS. The V and J ends lost 3 bases and 8 bases respectively, with 13 bases between them. In DNA form, the CDR3 reads TGTGCCAGCAGTGAGCGGGGGGGGGAAGAAAAACTGTTTTTT. It is translated as CASSERGGEEKLFF.

In its sample, this clone was seen once. This chain uses TRBV10-3 with TRBJ2-5, with TRBD2 matching over 13 bases. After removal of 5 bases from V and 2 bases from J, the junction contained 14 bases not matched to a gene. The CDR3 covers 19 residues. Germline CDR1 and CDR2: ENHRY and SYGVKD. The CDR3 loop reads CAISPGLGTSGGAQETQYF. Here the CDR3 DNA reads TGTGCCATCAGTCCGGGACTAGGAACTAGCGGGGGGGCTCAAGAGACCCAGTACTTC.

The chain carries TRBV19 and TRBJ1-2, with D maybe TRBD1 (6 bases). The CDR3 extends over 15 amino acids. V gave up 1 base and J gave up 2 bases, with 11 bases separating them. The germline gives CDR1 LNHDA, CDR2 SQIVND (reference sequence). The DNA of the CDR3 is TGTGCCAGTAGTATAGTACAGGGCTGGAACTATGGCTACACCTTC. This sequence encodes CASSIVQGWNYGYTF.